This TCR beta chain was recovered during a study of somatic mutations in cytotoxic T cells in rheumatoid arthritis. About the study: Patients gave 30 ml EDTA peripheral blood immediately after diagnosis, prior to starting treatment.

V lost 3 bases and J lost 2, with 12 bases in between. The germline V gene has CDR1 MDHEN and CDR2 SYDVKM. CDR3 length: 15 residues. General study results and limits: With age, CD8+ clonality increased in rheumatoid arthritis patients, whereas no such increase appeared in healthy controls.

Assay used: immunoSEQ multiplex PCR; TCRdb lists only in-frame clones, some missing. The sample records approximately 15,000 clones, more than 65% being singletons. On this clone: Its antigen is undetermined.

This receptor was identified in an adult with rheumatoid arthritis. The chain combines TRBV28 with TRBJ2-3; D perhaps matches TRBD2 (6 bases). The sample consisted of CD8+ T cells sorted from blood. CDR3 amino acids: CASSFLADYTDTQYF. In DNA, the CDR3 is TGTGCCAGCAGTTTCTTAGCGGACTACACAGATACGCAGTATTTT.